This note documents a single TCR beta chain sequence. TCRdb passed the RT-PCR reads through MiXCR, listing each CDR3 protein once. This sample carries about 700,000 distinct CDR3 sequences, approximately 15% of them seen once, and the ten largest clones take just over 3.5%. CDR3 length: 15 residues. Germline values: CDR1 SGHTA, CDR2 FQGNSA. With 4 bases clipped from V and 4 bases from J, the junction kept 9 bases outside the gene matches. The material sequenced was memory CD4+ T cells from blood. The clonotype comes from a female donor in good health, serving as a healthy control. The gene calls are TRBV7-2 and TRBJ1-2, with 7 bases that match TRBD1. The CDR3 spells CASSSRTGRSYGYTF. CDR3 DNA: TGTGCCAGCAGCTCCCGGACAGGACGGAGCTATGGCTACACCTTC.